The 9 T cell receptor beta chains below all came from one sample that was sequenced in a study of cytomegalovirus exposure and HLA in healthy donors. 13 Jbeta primers and 60 Vbeta primers were used for the PCR. Profiling relied on immunoSEQ multiplex PCR, and the TCRdb table lists in-frame clones only, not all of them. The sample lists approximately 160,000 clones; around four fifths were seen once. The sample taken for sequencing was PBMCs. Receptor source: a male donor in good health and CMV-seropositive.

This clone was seen a few times. CDR3 DNA: TGCGCCAGCAGCCCCGGACAGGGGGGGACCACTGAAGCTTTCTTT. Translated, it gives CASSPGQGGTTEAFF. J is TRBJ1-1 and V is TRBV5-1; 10 bases match TRBD1. The CDR3 contains 15 residues. The germline V gene has CDR1 SGHRS and CDR2 YFSETQ. V shed 4 bases and J 4 bases; nucleotides not matched to a gene: 7.

V gene TRBV6-6 combines with J gene TRBJ1-1; perhaps TRBD1 as D (5 bases). Per the germline V gene, CDR1 is MNHNY and CDR2 is SVGAGI (reference sequence). V lost 2 bases and J 0 bases, leaving 7 bases between the germline ends. This CDR3 has 14 amino acids. CDR3 residues: CASSYGAVNTEAFF. The CDR3 bases are TGTGCCAGCAGTTACGGGGCTGTGAACACTGAAGCTTTCTTT.

This clone was picked up a small number of times. The junction and the germline gene differ at one end; a read error may be behind it. This chain uses TRBV6-6 with TRBJ2-7, with 7 bases matching TRBD1. Germline CDR1 is MNHNY and CDR2 is SVGAGI (reference sequence). This CDR3 region has 11 residues. The CDR3 sequence: CASSYGTAFFF. The CDR3 DNA is TGTGCCAGCAGTTACGGGACAGCGTTCTTCTTC.

CDR3 region: CATSEGVEGYTF. Here the CDR3 DNA reads TGTGCCACCAGCGAAGGGGTAGAAGGCTACACCTTC. This chain connects TRBV15 to TRBJ1-2, with D perhaps matching TRBD1 (5 bases). Trimming removed 5 bases from V and 8 bases from J, with 12 bases in between. Germline V gene data show CDR1 as LNHNV and CDR2 as YYDKDF (reference sequence). The CDR3 spans 12 residues.

In DNA form, the CDR3 reads TGTGCCAGCAGCTTGGGACTAGCGGGTTCCCAAGAGACCCAGTACTTC. Translation gives CASSLGLAGSQETQYF. The chain carries TRBV5-5 and TRBJ2-5; 10 bases are shared with TRBD2. Trimming at V came to 0 bases and at J to 1 base, leaving 3 bases not matched to a gene. The germline V gene has CDR1 SGHKS and CDR2 YYEKEE (reference sequence). The CDR3 is 16 amino acids.

This chain connects TRBV5-6 to TRBJ2-5, with 8 bases aligning to TRBD2. The CDR3 is made up of 14 amino acids. The trim removed 2 bases at V and 5 bases at J, leaving 5 bases unmatched. From germline, CDR1 is SGHDT and CDR2 YYEEEE. The DNA of the CDR3 is TGTGCCAGCAGCTTCGGGGGGGGGATGGAGACCCAGTACTTC. Protein product: CASSFGGGMETQYF.

V is TRBV30 and J is TRBJ2-7; TRBD2 aligns across 9 bases. Germline values: CDR1 GTSNPN, CDR2 SVGIG (reference sequence). The ends lost 5 bases at V and 0 bases at J; junction bases unmatched: 2. The CDR3 length is 13 residues. This chain's CDR3 is CAWASGTSYEQYF. The CDR3, as DNA: TGTGCCTGGGCTAGCGGGACCTCCTACGAGCAGTACTTC.

The gene calls are TRBV29-1 and TRBJ2-7; the match to TRBD2 covers 8 bases. The CDR3 consists of 11 residues. CDR1 and CDR2 (germline): SQVTM, ANQGSEA. The V segment lost 0 bases and the J segment 9 bases; nucleotides outside the gene matches: 1. CDR3 region: CSVEDRGGQYF. Here the CDR3 DNA reads TGCAGCGTTGAAGACCGGGGGGGGCAGTACTTC.

The chain carries TRBV19 and TRBJ2-7; 14 bases match TRBD2. Germline V gives CDR1 LNHDA, CDR2 SQIVND (reference sequence). The CDR3 totals 17 residues. The trim removed 5 bases at V and 3 bases at J, leaving 9 bases unmatched. For the CDR3, the DNA is TGTGCCAGTAGTTCGACCGGGACTAGCGGGGGCCGCTACGAGCAGTACTTC. This sequence encodes CASSSTGTSGGRYEQYF.